These 16 T cell receptor beta chains were sequenced from one sample in a study of cytomegalovirus exposure and HLA in healthy donors. With 60 Vbeta and 13 Jbeta primers, the PCR was carried out. TCRdb's table, derived via immunoSEQ multiplex PCR, lists solely in-frame clones and lacks some. The data contain approximately 97,000 clones, roughly 73% of them singletons. Sequencing was performed on PBMCs. These receptors originate from a man aged 40-50 years in good health and CMV-seronegative.

This clone was found once. This chain joins TRBV11-2 and TRBJ1-1; no definite D call. This CDR3 has 15 residues. The germline V gene encodes CDR1 SGHAT and CDR2 FQNNGV. V was clipped by 1 base and J by 2 bases, with 11 bases between them. In DNA, the CDR3 is TGTGCCAGCAGCTTAGTGTTCGGCGGAAACACTGAAGCTTTCTTT. As protein: CASSLVFGGNTEAFF.

The V and J genes are TRBV2 and TRBJ2-7, with TRBD1 identical over 9 bases. The CDR3 has 13 residues. V lost 5 bases to trimming and J lost 5 bases; unmatched junction nucleotides: 4. Germline loops: CDR1 SNHLY, CDR2 FYNNEI. The CDR3 DNA reads as TGTGCCAGCAGTACGGACAGGGGCGACGAGCAGTACTTC. Translating it yields CASSTDRGDEQYF.

This clone turned up a few times. The chain carries TRBV5-1 and TRBJ1-2; TRBD1 agrees at 7 bases. V gave up 5 bases and J gave up 1 base; unmatched junction bases: 8. The CDR3 has 15 residues. Per the germline V gene, CDR1 is SGHRS and CDR2 is YFSETQ. CDR3 DNA sequence: TGCGCCAGCAGTGAGGGGACAGCTTTTAACTATGGCTACACCTTC. Its translation is CASSEGTAFNYGYTF. Complete variable domain (other parts from reference TRBV5-1 and TRBJ1-2): KAGVTQTPRYLIKTRGQQVTLSCSPISGHRSVSWYQQTPGQGLQFLFEYFSETQRNKGNFPGRFSGRQFSNSRSEMNVSTLELGDSALYLCASSEGTAFNYGYTFGSGTRLTVV.

The sample holds a few counts of this clone. The chain carries TRBV30 and TRBJ1-6; weak D call: TRBD1 (6 bases). This CDR3 is 15 amino acids long. With 7 bases removed from V and 1 base from J, the gap between germline ends came to 14 bases. Germline CDR1 GTSNPN, CDR2 SVGIG (reference sequence). CDR3 sequence (DNA): TGTGCCTACCAGGGGTCGGGGTCCTATAATTCACCCCTCCACTTT. Translation: CAYQGSGSYNSPLHF.

This clone has just a few counts. The V call is TRBV15, the J call TRBJ2-1, with 12 bases that match TRBD2. The CDR3 totals 18 residues. Per the germline V gene, CDR1 is LNHNV and CDR2 is YYDKDF (reference sequence). The ends lost 0 bases at V and 1 base at J; junction bases unmatched: 4. The CDR3 DNA reads TGTGCCACCAGCAGAGAAGGGCTAGCGGGGGGGTCCTACAATGAGCAGTTCTTC. Protein: CATSREGLAGGSYNEQFF.

The V gene is TRBV10-3, the J gene TRBJ1-5; 7 nucleotides agree with TRBD1. Germline V gene sequence: CDR1 ENHRY, CDR2 SYGVKD. The CDR3 sequence is 15 residues long. J was trimmed by 5 bases and V by 8 bases; bases with no gene match: 12. The CDR3 bases are TGTGCCATCGGGAGACAGGGAAGCGGAGATCAGCCCCAGCATTTT. It yields the protein CAIGRQGSGDQPQHF.

This chain links TRBV4-3 with TRBJ2-3, with D possibly matching TRBD1 (6 bases). The CDR3 sequence is 15 residues long. Germline loops: CDR1 LGHNA, CDR2 YSLEER. Trimming took off 4 bases at V and 2 bases at J, with 13 bases between the two ends. CDR3 DNA: TGCGCCAGCAGCCGTGAACAGGGTTTCACAGATACGCAGTATTTT. Protein sequence: CASSREQGFTDTQYF.

The V and J genes are TRBV7-9 and TRBJ2-4, with a weak D call TRBD1 (5 bases). The germline CDR1 and CDR2 sequences are SEHNR and FQNEAQ (reference sequence). The CDR3 loop spans 18 amino acids. The V end was cut by 5 bases, the J end by 0 bases, with 20 bases between. The chain's CDR3 is CASSAITQGKLAKNIQYF. The CDR3 DNA reads as TGTGCCAGCAGCGCAATCACCCAGGGTAAACTAGCCAAAAACATTCAGTACTTC.

The chain links TRBV4-3 to TRBJ2-7; 8 bases fit TRBD1. The germline V gene encodes CDR1 LGHNA and CDR2 YSLEER. V gave up 4 bases and J gave up 0 bases; unmatched junction bases: 11. CDR3 length: 17 amino acids. The CDR3 nucleotides read TGCGCCAGCAGCCCCGAGACAGGGGCCTTACTCTCCTACGAGCAGTACTTC. Protein: CASSPETGALLSYEQYF.

The rearrangement links TRBV19 to TRBJ2-3, with TRBD2 identical over 8 bases. CDR1 and CDR2 from the germline V gene are LNHDA and SQIVND (reference sequence). The CDR3 spans 19 residues. With V trimmed by 5 bases and J by 6 bases, 22 bases remained unmatched. CDR3 DNA sequence: TGTGCCAGTAGTCTACGGGCGGGGGGCCCGAGCCCAACGTCGGATACGCAGTATTTT. This codes for CASSLRAGGPSPTSDTQYF.

The gene calls are TRBV7-2 and TRBJ1-5; the match to TRBD1 covers 8 bases. Trimming cost V 4 bases and J 8 bases; bases outside gene matches: 7. The length of the CDR3 is 14 residues. Looked up from germline, CDR1 is SGHTA and CDR2 is FQGNSA. The DNA of the CDR3 is TGTGCCAGCAGCTCAGGGGGCTCACTTGAGCCCCAGCATTTT. Protein: CASSSGGSLEPQHF.

The chain uses TRBV5-1 and TRBJ1-1; the match to TRBD1 covers 10 bases. Unmatched junction bases numbered 7, after V lost 4 bases and J lost 4 bases. The CDR3 totals 15 residues. CDR1 SGHRS and CDR2 YFSETQ come from the germline V gene. CDR3 in amino acids: CASSQTTGGFTEAFF. CDR3 in DNA: TGCGCCAGCAGCCAAACGACAGGGGGCTTCACTGAAGCTTTCTTT.

CDR3 loop: CASSLDPSLVGGGADTQYF. In DNA form, the CDR3 reads TGCGCCAGCAGCTTGGACCCCTCGCTGGTAGGCGGGGGGGCAGATACGCAGTATTTT. J is TRBJ2-3 and V is TRBV5-1; 9 bases match TRBD2. The CDR3 spans 19 residues. V gave up 0 bases and J gave up 4 bases; unmatched junction bases: 15. CDR1 is SGHRS, CDR2 YFSETQ, per germline.

A few counts support this clone. The CDR3 protein is CASSEVGAASYGYTF. CDR3 sequence (DNA): TGTGCCAGCAGTGAAGTGGGGGCCGCGAGCTATGGCTACACCTTC. The chain carries TRBV25-1 and TRBJ1-2; TRBD1 might be the D (6 bases). The CDR3 is 15 residues long. Germline CDR1 reads MGHDK; CDR2 reads SYGVNS. V dropped 2 bases and J dropped 4 bases, with 14 bases sitting between them.

This chain uses TRBV7-9 with TRBJ1-2; TRBD1 agrees at 8 bases. The CDR3 spans 14 residues. Germline V gives CDR1 SEHNR, CDR2 FQNEAQ (reference sequence). Losses at the gene ends were 5 bases for V and 7 bases for J; bases not matched to a gene: 9. The CDR3 is CASSLDRGYRGYTF. CDR3 DNA: TGTGCCAGCAGCCTCGACAGGGGTTACCGTGGCTACACCTTC.

The J gene is TRBJ1-4, the V gene TRBV7-6; no clear D. V was shortened by 5 bases and J by 8 bases, with 12 bases between the two germline ends. This CDR3 comprises 13 residues. The germline CDR1 and CDR2 sequences are SGHVS and FNYEAQ. The CDR3 nucleotides are TGTGCCAGCAGCACCGATCGGGAGGAAAAACTGTTTTTT. Translated: CASSTDREEKLFF.